Sequencing of this T cell receptor beta chain was carried out in a study of cytomegalovirus exposure and HLA in healthy donors. The CDR3 contains 18 residues. The V gene end was trimmed by 5 bases and the J gene end by 3 bases; junction bases not matched to a gene: 15. The germline V gene encodes CDR1 SGHTA and CDR2 FQGTGA. PCR primers comprised 60 Vbeta and 13 Jbeta primers. Clones were sequenced by immunoSEQ multiplex PCR, and TCRdb holds only the in-frame ones, with some missing. The sample has around 210,000 clones; more than 70% are singletons. This chain uses TRBV7-3 with TRBJ2-2, with 7 bases lining up with TRBD2. This sequence was found in a boy aged 5-17 years in good health and CMV-seronegative. Sequencing was done on a sample of PBMCs. CDR3 sequence reads: CASSPFRRMAGDTGELFF. CDR3 DNA sequence: TGTGCCAGCAGCCCCTTTCGCCGGATGGCGGGGGACACCGGGGAGCTGTTTTTT. Variable domain in full (rest from reference TRBV7-3 and TRBJ2-2): GAGVSQTPSNKVTEKGKYVELRCDPISGHTALYWYRQSLGQGPEFLIYFQGTGAADDSGLPNDRFFAVRPEGSVSTLKIQRTERGDSAVYLCASSPFRRMAGDTGELFFGEGSRLTVL.